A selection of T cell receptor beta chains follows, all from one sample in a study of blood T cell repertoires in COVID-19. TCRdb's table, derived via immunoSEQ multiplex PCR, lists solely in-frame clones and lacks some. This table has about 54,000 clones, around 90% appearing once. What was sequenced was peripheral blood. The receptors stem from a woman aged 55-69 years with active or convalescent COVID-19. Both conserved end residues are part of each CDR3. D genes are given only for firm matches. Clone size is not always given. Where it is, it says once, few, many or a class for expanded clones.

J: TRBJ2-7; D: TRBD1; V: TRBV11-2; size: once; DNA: TGTGCCAGCAGCTTAGATAGGGGACAGTTCTACGAGCAGTACTTC; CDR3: CASSLDRGQFYEQYF
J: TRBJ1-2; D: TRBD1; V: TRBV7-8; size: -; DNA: TGTGCCAGCACCCCAGTAGGGGGCGCTTACTATGGCTACACCTTC; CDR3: CASTPVGGAYYGYTF
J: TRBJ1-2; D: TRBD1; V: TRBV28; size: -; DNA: TGTGCCAGCAGGTCACAGGGGAACTATGGCTACACCTTC; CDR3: CASRSQGNYGYTF
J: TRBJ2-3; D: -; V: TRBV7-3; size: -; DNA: TGTGCCAGCACCTCCGGCGGGTACACAGATACGCAGTATTTT; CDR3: CASTSGGYTDTQYF
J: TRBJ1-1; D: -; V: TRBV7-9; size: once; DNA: TGTGCCAGCAGCTTAGCGGCGGGGCGCACTGAAGCTTTCTTT; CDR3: CASSLAAGRTEAFF
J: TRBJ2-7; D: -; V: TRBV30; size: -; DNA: TGTGCCTGGAGTGCGAGGCGGAGATCCTACGAGCAGTACTTC; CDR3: CAWSARRRSYEQYF
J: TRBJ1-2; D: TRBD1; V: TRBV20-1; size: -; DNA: TGCAGTGCCGTCAGGGGGGAGGGCTACACCTTC; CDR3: CSAVRGEGYTF
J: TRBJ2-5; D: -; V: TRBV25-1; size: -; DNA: TGTGCCAGCAGTGATTCCCCTCAAGAGACCCAGTACTTC; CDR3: CASSDSPQETQYF
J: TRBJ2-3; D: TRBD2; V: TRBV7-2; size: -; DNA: TGTGCCAGCAGCTTAAGGAGCGGGAGGGAGACAAATACGCAGTATTTT; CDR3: CASSLRSGRETNTQYF
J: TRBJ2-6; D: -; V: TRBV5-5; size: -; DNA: TGTGCCAGCAGCTTGGTTCTCTCTGGGGCCAACGTCCTGACTTTC; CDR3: CASSLVLSGANVLTF
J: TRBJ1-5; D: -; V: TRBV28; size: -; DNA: TGTGCCAGCTGCTTGAGTAGCAATCAGCCCCAGCATTTT; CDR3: CASCLSSNQPQHF
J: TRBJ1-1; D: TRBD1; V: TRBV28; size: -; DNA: TGTGCCAGCAGTGTCCGCAGGGGGCTCGGCGCTTTCTTT; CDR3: CASSVRRGLGAFF
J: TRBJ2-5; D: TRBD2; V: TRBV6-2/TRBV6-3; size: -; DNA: TGTGCCAGCAGACCTCTGCCGGGACTAGCGGGGTGGAGAGAGACCCAGTACTTC; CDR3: CASRPLPGLAGWRETQYF
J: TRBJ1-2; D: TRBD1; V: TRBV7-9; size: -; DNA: TGTGCCAGCAGCGGCTTAGGACAGGCTGGCTACACCTTC; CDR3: CASSGLGQAGYTF
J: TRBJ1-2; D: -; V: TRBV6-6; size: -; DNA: TGTGCCAGCACCGCCCAGGCCCTAACACTTAACTATGGCTACACCTTC; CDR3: CASTAQALTLNYGYTF
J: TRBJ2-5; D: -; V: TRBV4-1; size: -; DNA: TGCGCCAGCACCCTTGGGAATCAGGGGCAAGAGACCCAGTACTTC; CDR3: CASTLGNQGQETQYF
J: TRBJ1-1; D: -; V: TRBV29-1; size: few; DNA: TGCAGCGTTGCTCAGGCCGGAGGGTACACTGAAGCTTTCTTT; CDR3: CSVAQAGGYTEAFF
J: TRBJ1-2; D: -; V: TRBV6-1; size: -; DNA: TGTGCCAGCAGTGAATTCGCAGGGCAGAACTATGGCTACACCTTC; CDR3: CASSEFAGQNYGYTF
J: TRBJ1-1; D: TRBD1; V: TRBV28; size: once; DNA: TGTGCCAGCAGTCTTACAGGGGCCGGGACTGAAGCTTTCTTT; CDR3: CASSLTGAGTEAFF
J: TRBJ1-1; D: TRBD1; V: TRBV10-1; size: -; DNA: TGCGCCAGCAGTGAGTCGGCAGGGGGAAGGACTGAAGCTTTCTTT; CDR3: CASSESAGGRTEAFF
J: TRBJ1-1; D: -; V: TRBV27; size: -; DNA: TGTGCCAGCAGTTTAGCAAGCTCGGGCACTGAAGCTTTCTTT; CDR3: CASSLASSGTEAFF
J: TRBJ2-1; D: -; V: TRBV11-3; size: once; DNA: TGTGCCAGCAGCCAGTACAATGAGCAGTTCTTC; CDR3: CASSQYNEQFF
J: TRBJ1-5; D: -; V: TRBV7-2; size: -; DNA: TGTGCCAGCAGCTTAGTAGGTGGAGCCACGAGCAATCAGCCCCAGCATTTT; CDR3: CASSLVGGATSNQPQHF
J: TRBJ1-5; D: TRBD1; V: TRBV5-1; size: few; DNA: TGCGCCAGCAGCTTGTCACAGGGGGATCAGCCCCAGCATTTT; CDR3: CASSLSQGDQPQHF
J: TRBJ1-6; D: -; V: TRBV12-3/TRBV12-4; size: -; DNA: TGTGCCAGCAGAGCCCAGGTTTCACCCCTCCACTTT; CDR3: CASRAQVSPLHF
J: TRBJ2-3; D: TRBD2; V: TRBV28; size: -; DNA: TGTGCCAGCAGTTCCCCGGGACTAGCGGACACAGATACGCAGTATTTT; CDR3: CASSSPGLADTDTQYF
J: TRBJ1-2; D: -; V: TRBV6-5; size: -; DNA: TGTGCCAGCAGTTACACCGAGCTAACTATGTCGGAAGGCTACACCTTC; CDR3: CASSYTELTMSEGYTF
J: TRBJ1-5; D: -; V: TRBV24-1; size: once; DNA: TGTGCCACCAGTGATTTGAGGGGCCAGCCCCAGCATTTT; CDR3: CATSDLRGQPQHF